These 9 T cell receptor beta chains were all obtained from the same sample, sequenced in a study of cytomegalovirus exposure and HLA in healthy donors (TCRdb year 2017). The protocol used for the library was the immunoSEQ multiplex PCR assay. A mixture of 60 forward primers for TCR Vbeta segments and 13 reverse primers for TCR Jbeta segments was used in the multiplex PCR. This immuneACCESS table, as held by TCRdb, lists in-frame sequences with V and J called but not all clones. Of the missing ones, under half trace to an unresolved V gene in checked studies; the others have no known cause. The sample records roughly 200,000 clones, approximately 80% of which are singletons. The ten top clones hold about 3.1% of the sample. Sequencing used PBMCs. Source of these receptors: a female donor in good health and CMV-seronegative.

This clone was observed a few times. This chain links TRBV6-5 with TRBJ2-7; a possible D gene is TRBD2 (7 bases). The CDR3 runs to 13 residues. The germline V and J ends were trimmed by 5 bases and 6 bases, with 14 bases remaining between them. Germline V gene lookup returns CDR1 MNHEY and CDR2 SVGAGI. The CDR3 region is CASSHRGAGEQYF. The CDR3 nucleotides are TGTGCCAGCAGTCACCGGGGGGCCGGCGAGCAGTACTTC.

This chain links TRBV29-1 with TRBJ1-5; 8 bases line up with TRBD1. This CDR3 comprises 13 residues. Trimming took 5 bases from V and 7 from J; bases not matched to a gene: 7. Germline CDR1 reads SQVTM; CDR2 reads ANQGSEA. CDR3 DNA: TGCAGCGTTTCAACAGGGGGGGGACAGCCCCAGCATTTT. Its translation: CSVSTGGGQPQHF.

In this sample, this clone turned up a few times. The chain couples TRBV6-5 to TRBJ1-1; D remains unclear. Deletions cut 8 bases from V and 5 bases from J, with 15 bases between. Germline CDR1 and CDR2: MNHEY and SVGAGI. The CDR3 totals 13 residues. The CDR3, as DNA: TGTGCCAGCTTTTCGCTAAGGGAGACTGAAGCTTTCTTT. This encodes CASFSLRETEAFF.

This clone showed up just a few times. The chain employs TRBV5-4 and TRBJ2-5; D perhaps matches TRBD2 (7 bases). The CDR3 is 15 residues long. Germline lookup yields CDR1 SGHNT and CDR2 YYREEE (reference sequence). Trimming left V 1 base short and J 5 bases short, with 15 bases between. CDR3 residues: CASSLKGGLAETQYF. Here the CDR3 DNA reads TGTGCCAGCAGCTTGAAGGGGGGGCTGGCGGAGACCCAGTACTTC. The full variable domain, in which reference TRBV5-4 and TRBJ2-5 provide the parts outside the CDR3, is ETGVTQSPTHLIKTRGQQVTLRCSSQSGHNTVSWYQQALGQGPQFIFQYYREEENGRGNFPPRFSGLQFPNYSSELNVNALELDDSALYLCASSLKGGLAETQYFGPGTRLLVL.

The genes are TRBV6-5 and TRBJ1-1; TRBD1 aligns across 7 bases. Germline values: CDR1 MNHEY, CDR2 SVGAGI. The CDR3 is 12 amino acids. V trimming: 7 bases; J trimming: 4 bases; junction bases outside the gene matches: 3. The chain's CDR3 is CASISGGTEAFF. CDR3 coding DNA: TGTGCCAGCATCTCAGGGGGCACTGAAGCTTTCTTT.

As to this clone: A read error is likely here: a far larger clone is one base away. The chain links TRBV7-9 to TRBJ1-1; perhaps TRBD1 as D (5 bases). V gave up 0 bases and J gave up 7 bases, with 12 bases separating them. Germline V lookup: CDR1 SEHNR, CDR2 FQNEAQ (reference sequence). This CDR3 spans 14 amino acids. The CDR3: CASSLASTGDEAFF. In DNA, the CDR3 is TGTGCCAGCAGCTTAGCGAGTACAGGTGATGAAGCTTTCTTT.

The V and J genes are TRBV11-2 and TRBJ2-7; 7 positions match TRBD1. V gave up 3 bases and J gave up 7 bases; unmatched junction bases: 9. The germline gives CDR1 SGHAT, CDR2 FQNNGV. CDR3 length: 14 amino acids. The CDR3 nucleotides are TGTGCCAGCAGCTTTGGACAGGTCCTTGTGGAGCAGTACTTC. Amino acids: CASSFGQVLVEQYF.

The rearrangement uses TRBV11-3 and TRBJ2-1, with 12 bases identical to TRBD2. This CDR3 has 19 residues. CDR1 and CDR2 (germline): SGHNT, YENEEA. Germline trimming cut 3 bases from V and 3 bases from J; bases unmatched to any gene: 12. The CDR3 loop is CASSLGTKLGLAGYNEQFF. The CDR3 DNA reads TGTGCCAGCAGCTTGGGAACGAAATTGGGACTAGCGGGCTACAATGAGCAGTTCTTC.

The gene calls are TRBV4-2 and TRBJ2-1; 9 positions match TRBD2. The CDR3 loop spans 19 amino acids. CDR1 is LGHNA, CDR2 YNFKEQ, per germline. Trimming took 2 bases from V and 0 from J; bases not matched to a gene: 11. The CDR3, as DNA: TGTGCCAGCAGCCAAAGGACTGGCGGGAGGGGAAACTCCTACAATGAGCAGTTCTTC. Protein product: CASSQRTGGRGNSYNEQFF.